The 10 T cell receptor beta chains below all came from one sample that was sequenced in a study of T cells in localized non-small cell lung cancer. Here immunoSEQ multiplex PCR was the method, and the copy in TCRdb shows in-frame clones only, minus some. The data show tens of thousands of clones, approximately 84% seen once. The sample consisted of PBMCs, taken before any cancer treatment. Source of these receptors: a man between 40 and 69 years old with stage II lung adenocarcinoma.

This chain links TRBV7-3 with TRBJ1-1; 7 bases align to TRBD1. This CDR3 region has 15 residues. The germline gives CDR1 SGHTA, CDR2 FQGTGA. V lost 4 bases and J lost 0; bases outside the gene matches: 5. In DNA, the CDR3 is TGTGCCAGCAGCTCATTGGGACAGCTGAACACTGAAGCTTTCTTT. It is translated as CASSSLGQLNTEAFF.

The gene calls are TRBV5-4 and TRBJ1-2; TRBD1 agrees at 9 bases. Germline V gives CDR1 SGHNT, CDR2 YYREEE (reference sequence). The length of the CDR3 is 16 residues. Trimming removed 1 base from V and 6 bases from J; junction bases left unmatched: 10. CDR3 in amino acids: CASSLLSTGGENGYTF. The CDR3 DNA reads TGTGCCAGCAGCTTGCTATCAACAGGGGGCGAGAATGGCTACACCTTC.

The J gene is TRBJ2-1, the V gene TRBV5-4, with 8 bases matching TRBD1. Trimming at V came to 4 bases and at J to 4 bases, leaving 7 bases not matched to a gene. The CDR3 extends over 15 amino acids. Germline CDR1 is SGHNT and CDR2 is YYREEE (reference sequence). This CDR3 reads CASSPDRATYNEQFF. The CDR3 DNA follows: TGTGCCAGCAGCCCGGACAGGGCCACTTACAATGAGCAGTTCTTC.

This clone was picked up one time. The rearrangement joins TRBV28 to TRBJ2-3; TRBD2 agrees at 8 bases. This CDR3 comprises 14 residues. The trim removed 5 bases at V and 4 bases at J, leaving 5 bases unmatched. Germline V lookup: CDR1 MDHEN, CDR2 SYDVKM. CDR3 amino acids: CASSTREVSDTQYF. The CDR3 region has the DNA TGTGCCAGCAGTACGCGGGAGGTCTCAGATACGCAGTATTTT.

The chain recombines TRBV4-1 with TRBJ1-1; maybe TRBD1 (5 bases). V was clipped by 4 bases and J by 6 bases, with 18 bases between them. The CDR3 spans 15 residues. From germline, CDR1 is MGHRA and CDR2 YSYEKL. CDR3 protein: CASSPRGSGRAEAFF. In DNA, the CDR3 is TGCGCCAGCAGCCCGCGGGGCAGCGGGAGGGCTGAAGCTTTCTTT.

This chain connects TRBV6-6 to TRBJ1-1, with 10 positions matching TRBD1. The V segment lost 2 bases and the J segment 3 bases; nucleotides outside the gene matches: 6. CDR1 MNHNY and CDR2 SVGAGI come from the germline V gene (reference sequence). The CDR3 contains 16 residues. CDR3 sequence reads: CASSYDWDRGYTEAFF. The CDR3 bases are TGTGCCAGCAGTTACGATTGGGACAGGGGTTACACTGAAGCTTTCTTT.

This chain connects TRBV5-8 to TRBJ1-2; D remains ambiguous. The CDR3 length is 15 residues. Germline V gene data show CDR1 as SGHTS and CDR2 as YDEGEE. V was pared by 4 bases and J by 4 bases, with 17 bases between. The CDR3 reads CASSQVGARSYGYTF. The CDR3 region has the DNA TGTGCCAGCAGCCAAGTGGGAGCACGGAGCTATGGCTACACCTTC.

This chain joins TRBV7-2 and TRBJ2-5; 8 bases map to TRBD1. CDR1 and CDR2 (germline): SGHTA, FQGNSA. Unmatched junction bases numbered 10, after V lost 5 bases and J lost 2 bases. This CDR3 contains 16 residues. The CDR3 reads CASSTRPDRAQETQYF. The CDR3 nucleotides are TGTGCCAGCAGCACGCGCCCGGACAGGGCACAAGAGACCCAGTACTTC.

The chain recombines TRBV14 with TRBJ1-4; no clear D gene. Germline V gene lookup returns CDR1 SGHDN and CDR2 FVKESK. Trimming removed 4 bases at V and 9 bases at J, with 12 bases between. There are 13 residues in the CDR3. The CDR3 bases are TGTGCCAGCAGCCCAGAGGCCGGGAAAAAACTGTTTTTT. As protein: CASSPEAGKKLFF.

The chain recombines TRBV6-1 with TRBJ2-3, with 7 bases that match TRBD1. The germline CDR1 and CDR2 sequences are MNHNS and SASEGT. The CDR3 consists of 14 residues. With 3 bases clipped from V and 2 bases from J, the junction kept 2 bases outside the gene matches. CDR3 sequence reads: CASSDGTDTDTQYF. CDR3 DNA: TGTGCCAGCAGTGACGGGACAGACACAGATACGCAGTATTTT.